The clone carrying this T cell receptor beta chain showed up just once. Authors' processing steps: It was from reference gene primer amplification that nucleated cell counts were estimated. Measured with immunoSEQ multiplex PCR; TCRdb has only the in-frame clones, and not every one. V, J and clone size derive from that table, while D and trimming were established from the DNA sequence. The sample shows 91,000 or so clones, 70% to 90% of them seen only once. CDR1 and CDR2 from the germline V gene are KGHDR and SFDVKD. V was shortened by 2 bases and J by 6 bases, with 7 bases between the two germline ends. This CDR3 has 13 amino acids. The sample originates from a study of blood T cell repertoires in COVID-19. Background on the study: Spain, Italy and the United States supplied samples that represented acute and convalescent COVID-19. T cells, B-cell-depleted T cells, or PBMCs supplied cDNA or gDNA.

This sequence originates from an older woman in a cohort sampled during active or convalescent COVID-19. The sequenced sample consisted of peripheral blood. V is TRBV24-1 and J is TRBJ2-1; D is perhaps TRBD1 (6 bases). The CDR3 region has the DNA TGTGCCACCAGTGATTACAGGGCCAATGAGCAGTTCTTC. Its translation: CATSDYRANEQFF.